The next 21 T cell receptor beta chains were all read from a single sample in a study of coeliac disease. The table came from immunoSEQ multiplex PCR; TCRdb's copy has only in-frame clones and leaves some out. The table has 2,300 or so clones, approximately 72% seen once. The sequenced sample consisted of lamina propria lymphocytes from the gut. The receptors derive from a woman aged 70-85 years with celiac disease on a gluten-free diet.

The chain recombines TRBV18 with TRBJ1-4, with D hard to call. The CDR3 is made up of 14 amino acids. Trimming took off 3 bases at V and 8 bases at J, with 13 bases between the two ends. CDR1 is KGHSH and CDR2 is LQKENI in the germline V gene. CDR3 coding DNA: TGTGCCAGCTCACCTGGCGCAGGTAGAGAAAAACTGTTTTTT. Translated: CASSPGAGREKLFF.

The chain couples TRBV4-2 to TRBJ2-1; 10 bases align to TRBD2. Germline values: CDR1 LGHNA, CDR2 YNFKEQ. The CDR3 has 15 residues. V dropped 4 bases and J dropped 0; count of bases not matched to a gene: 0. The CDR3 loop reads CASSLAGGSYNEQFF. The CDR3 bases are TGTGCCAGCAGCCTAGCGGGAGGCTCCTACAATGAGCAGTTCTTC.

This chain joins TRBV7-3 and TRBJ2-3; the match to TRBD2 covers 9 bases. Germline V gene data show CDR1 as SGHTA and CDR2 as FQGTGA. The CDR3 is made up of 15 amino acids. V was pared by 2 bases and J by 3 bases, with 3 bases of the junction left unmatched. The CDR3 sequence: CASSLAGGPTDTQYF. The CDR3 DNA follows: TGTGCCAGCAGCTTAGCGGGAGGGCCAACAGATACGCAGTATTTT.

The rearrangement joins TRBV23-1 to TRBJ1-4; no firm D call. TRBV23-1 is annotated as an ORF whose role is uncertain. V was shortened by 6 bases and J by 0 bases, with 11 bases between the two germline ends. This CDR3 is built from 15 residues. CDR3 region: CASRPLPATNEKLFF. The CDR3 region has the DNA TGCGCCAGCAGGCCCCTACCTGCAACTAATGAAAAACTGTTTTTT.

The J gene is TRBJ1-2, the V gene TRBV4-3; D call uncertain. CDR1 and CDR2 (germline): LGHNA, YSLEER. V was cut by 0 bases and J by 3 bases, with 11 bases left in between. There are 15 residues in the CDR3. CDR3 bases: TGCGCCAGCAGCCAAGATCTGCGGGGTTACTATGGCTACACCTTC. Its translation is CASSQDLRGYYGYTF.

This clone was counted once. The gene calls are TRBV19 and TRBJ1-5; 8 bases are shared with TRBD1. The CDR3 contains 15 residues. Losses at the gene ends were 6 bases for V and 3 bases for J; bases not matched to a gene: 7. Germline V gene data show CDR1 as LNHDA and CDR2 as SQIVND (reference sequence). CDR3 sequence (DNA): TGTGCCAGTAGAAGGAGGGACAGGACCAATCAGCCCCAGCATTTT. It translates to CASRRRDRTNQPQHF.

The rearrangement uses TRBV5-4 and TRBJ2-5; 13 bases match TRBD2. V lost 4 bases, J lost 1 base, and 4 bases stayed unmatched. CDR3 length: 16 amino acids. Germline V gives CDR1 SGHNT, CDR2 YYREEE (reference sequence). The CDR3 here is CASSPRLAGGQETQYF. The CDR3 nucleotides read TGTGCCAGCAGCCCGAGACTAGCGGGGGGCCAAGAGACCCAGTACTTC.

The genes are TRBV19 and TRBJ2-1; 10 nucleotides line up with TRBD1. V lost 1 base to trimming and J lost 2 bases; unmatched junction nucleotides: 5. The CDR3 consists of 17 residues. Germline V gene lookup returns CDR1 LNHDA and CDR2 SQIVND (reference sequence). CDR3 protein: CASSIVLGTGAYNEQFF. CDR3 bases: TGTGCCAGTAGTATAGTCCTCGGGACAGGGGCCTACAATGAGCAGTTCTTC.

The rearrangement uses TRBV6-5 and TRBJ2-7; TRBD1 matches at 7 bases. Germline CDR1 and CDR2: MNHEY and SVGAGI. CDR3 length: 14 residues. The V and J ends lost 6 bases and 2 bases, in that order; junction bases with no gene match: 7. CDR3 bases: TGTGCCAGCAGATCACAGGGGACAGCCTACGAGCAGTACTTC. It yields the protein CASRSQGTAYEQYF.

In its sample, this clone was seen once. The gene calls are TRBV27 and TRBJ1-2; the D is unclear. Per the germline V gene, CDR1 is MNHEY and CDR2 is SMNVEV (reference sequence). CDR3 length equals 13 residues. Trimming removed 7 bases at V and 8 bases at J, with 17 bases between. This chain's CDR3 is CASTDFERGGYTF. CDR3 nucleotide sequence: TGTGCCAGCACTGACTTTGAACGAGGGGGCTACACCTTC.

The chain combines TRBV7-3 with TRBJ2-3; 7 bases fit TRBD2. Losses at the gene ends were 3 bases for V and 0 bases for J; bases not matched to a gene: 3. Per the germline V gene, CDR1 is SGHTA and CDR2 is FQGTGA. CDR3 length: 15 residues. The CDR3 region has the DNA TGTGCCAGCAGCTTGTGGGGGGGGAGCACAGATACGCAGTATTTT. Translating gives CASSLWGGSTDTQYF.

In this sample, this clone turned up once. V and J are TRBV1 and TRBJ2-3; the D call TRBD2 from the table was never checked on the DNA. TRBV1 is listed as a pseudogene. This CDR3 has 15 amino acids. CDR3 DNA: TGCACCAGCAGCCAAGCTAGCGGGAGCACAGATACGCAGTATTTT. It translates to CTSSQASGSTDTQYF.

Here the CDR3 reads CASSPPGTGGYGYTF. CDR3 bases: TGTGCCAGCAGTCCTCCGGGGACAGGGGGATATGGCTACACCTTC. The chain employs TRBV16 and TRBJ1-2, with 11 bases aligning to TRBD1. CDR3 length: 15 residues. Germline V gene lookup returns CDR1 KGHSY and CDR2 FQNENV. V trimming: 6 bases; J trimming: 5 bases; junction bases outside the gene matches: 8.

This chain links TRBV5-4 with TRBJ2-2; 9 bases are shared with TRBD2. The CDR3 is 15 amino acids. V shed 3 bases, J shed 7 bases, and the junction held 7 bases outside the gene matches. Per germline, CDR1 SGHNT and CDR2 YYREEE (reference sequence). CDR3 DNA: TGTGCCAGCAGCTCCGGGACTAGCTTTAGCGGGGAGCTGTTTTTT. Translation gives CASSSGTSFSGELFF.

The CDR3 spells CASSLWAQETQYF. The CDR3 coding sequence is TGTGCCAGCAGCCTGTGGGCACAGGAGACCCAGTACTTC. The chain couples TRBV7-2 to TRBJ2-5; no clear D. V gave up 5 bases and J gave up 5 bases, with 12 bases separating them. The length of the CDR3 is 13 residues. Germline CDR1 reads SGHTA; CDR2 reads FQGNSA.

The chain combines TRBV11-2 with TRBJ2-1; 7 nucleotides agree with TRBD1. J gave up 2 bases and V 5 bases, and 9 bases lay outside the gene matches. The CDR3 runs to 16 residues. From germline, CDR1 is SGHAT and CDR2 FQNNGV. CDR3 nucleotide sequence: TGTGCCAGCAGCACTAGACAGGGTAGCACCTACAATGAGCAGTTCTTC. Translating gives CASSTRQGSTYNEQFF.

The gene calls are TRBV5-1 and TRBJ1-1; D gene ambiguous. Germline-derived CDR1 and CDR2 are SGHRS and YFSETQ. Trimming stripped 5 bases from V and 1 base from J, with 12 bases between. This CDR3 comprises 14 residues. The CDR3 region has the DNA TGCGCCAGCAGAGCGGATCCGGGGAACACTGAAGCTTTCTTT. It yields the protein CASRADPGNTEAFF.

The chain couples TRBV5-1 to TRBJ2-3, with 7 bases that match TRBD1. With V trimmed by 0 bases and J by 4 bases, 2 bases remained unmatched. This CDR3 is 14 amino acids long. Germline V gene data show CDR1 as SGHRS and CDR2 as YFSETQ. Here the CDR3 reads CASSLVQGADTQYF. In nucleotides, the CDR3 is TGCGCCAGCAGCTTGGTCCAGGGGGCAGATACGCAGTATTTT. Supplemented by reference TRBV5-1 and TRBJ2-3, the full variable domain reads KAGVTQTPRYLIKTRGQQVTLSCSPISGHRSVSWYQQTPGQGLQFLFEYFSETQRNKGNFPGRFSGRQFSNSRSEMNVSTLELGDSALYLCASSLVQGADTQYFGPGTRLTVL.

The V call is TRBV27, the J call TRBJ1-6; possibly TRBD1 for D (6 bases). CDR3 length: 13 amino acids. Between the trimmed V and J ends, which lost 5 bases and 7 bases, there was a span of 9 bases. Germline CDR1 is MNHEY and CDR2 is SMNVEV (reference sequence). The CDR3 loop reads CASSRGGNSPLHF. Here the CDR3 DNA reads TGTGCCAGCAGTAGGGGGGGAAATTCACCCCTCCACTTT.

This rearrangement joins TRBV30 to TRBJ1-4; TRBD1 matches at 11 bases. The CDR3 is 19 residues long. V lost 4 bases to trimming and J lost 6 bases; unmatched junction nucleotides: 19. CDR1 is GTSNPN and CDR2 is SVGIG in the germline V gene (reference sequence). CDR3 nucleotide sequence: TGTGCCTGGAAACGCCCTTGGACAGGGGGCGGTCGGCTAGATGAAAAACTGTTTTTT. This sequence encodes CAWKRPWTGGGRLDEKLFF.

The chain couples TRBV10-3 to TRBJ2-2; 10 bases agree with TRBD1. The CDR3 consists of 15 residues. V trimming: 9 bases; J trimming: 6 bases; junction bases outside the gene matches: 10. CDR1 is ENHRY, CDR2 SYGVKD, per germline. The CDR3 reads CAIYPGQGGPGELFF. DNA of the CDR3: TGTGCCATATATCCCGGACAGGGGGGACCCGGGGAGCTGTTTTTT.